The rows below give T cell receptor beta chains drawn from one sample of a study of T cells after yellow fever vaccination. In TCRdb, the 5' RACE reads were re-called with MiXCR into one record per CDR3 protein. The sample consists of approximately 300,000 distinct CDR3 sequences, over 8% of them appearing once. The sample consisted of PBMCs, taken on the day of the first yellow fever vaccination. These receptors were obtained from a man aged 18 to 35 who received the YFV17D yellow fever vaccine. The CDR3 runs from the conserved cysteine through the conserved F or W. Fields, in order: J gene, V gene, D gene, clone size, CDR3 DNA, CDR3 protein. A D gene is named only where the DNA matches it firmly. Size is stated for part of the rows, as once, few or many counts, or as a class when the clone is expanded.

TRBJ2-1	TRBV7-9	TRBD2	many	TGTGCCAGCAGCTCAATCGACGGGGAGGGTCGGGGCAATGAGCAGTTCTTC	CASSSIDGEGRGNEQFF
TRBJ1-1	TRBV7-9	NA	NA	TGTGCCAGCAGCCCATCCCCCGGCGACGGAAGGACTGAAGCTTTCTTT	CASSPSPGDGRTEAFF
TRBJ2-1	TRBV2	TRBD2	NA	TGTGCCAGCAGTGCGGGAAGGGGATGGGGGGGGGTGAGAGATGAGCAGTTCTTC	CASSAGRGWGGVRDEQFF
TRBJ2-1	TRBV24-1	TRBD1	few	TGTGCCACCAGTGAGAAGGGACAGGGACGCGATGAGCAGTTCTTC	CATSEKGQGRDEQFF
TRBJ2-1	TRBV12-3/TRBV12-4	NA	few	TGTGCCAGCAGTATCTCTTCGGGTAACAATGAGCAGTTCTTC	CASSISSGNNEQFF
TRBJ1-1	TRBV5-1	NA	few	TGCGCCAGCAGCTTCGGACAGAACTTCGAAGCTTTCTTT	CASSFGQNFEAFF
TRBJ2-3	TRBV2	TRBD2	many	TGTGCCAGCAGTGAATCCCCCAGCGGGGGGGCGTATACGCAGTATTTT	CASSESPSGGAYTQYF
TRBJ2-5	TRBV24-1	NA	many	TGTGCCACCAGTGATTCGCGGGGGCGACAAGAGACCCAGTACTTC	CATSDSRGRQETQYF
TRBJ1-2	TRBV12-3/TRBV12-4	NA	few	TGTGCCAGCAGTTTCGACATTTCTGGCTACACCTTC	CASSFDISGYTF
TRBJ2-2	TRBV27	TRBD2	few	TGTGCCAGCAATCCCATAGCGGGCACCGGGGAGCTGTTTTTT	CASNPIAGTGELFF
TRBJ2-5	TRBV5-1	NA	many	TGCGCCAGCAGCATTGGACAGCGAGAGACCCAGTACTTC	CASSIGQRETQYF
TRBJ2-5	TRBV18	TRBD2	few	TGTGCCAGCTCACCGGAGCGGGGGCAAGAGACCCAGTACTTC	CASSPERGQETQYF
TRBJ1-4	TRBV12-3/TRBV12-4	TRBD1	few	TGTGCCAGCAGTCACTCCCCGACAGGGTTGGCTAATGAAAAACTGTTTTTT	CASSHSPTGLANEKLFF
TRBJ1-6	TRBV6-1	TRBD1	many	TGTGCCAGCAGCAACCGGGACAGGGGTTTGAACTCACCCCTCCACTTT	CASSNRDRGLNSPLHF
TRBJ2-3	TRBV4-3	NA	NA	TGCGCCAGCACCCCAGGGACGCCTGGCGATACGCAGTATTTT	CASTPGTPGDTQYF
TRBJ2-2	TRBV9	NA	NA	TGTGCCAGCAGCGAGGTAGAGGGGCCAAACACCGGGGAGCTGTTTTTT	CASSEVEGPNTGELFF
TRBJ2-2	TRBV7-9	TRBD1	NA	TGTGCCAGCAGCTTTCCCGGACAGGGGAACACCGGGGAGCTGTTTTTT	CASSFPGQGNTGELFF
TRBJ2-1	TRBV12-3/TRBV12-4	TRBD2	few	TGTGCCAGCAGTTTAACGGGGGGGCCCGGGAAGCAGTTCTTC	CASSLTGGPGKQFF
TRBJ2-3	TRBV5-8	NA	NA	TGTGCCAGCAGCCCTAGTCCCGGCGCAGATACGCAGTATTTT	CASSPSPGADTQYF
TRBJ2-1	TRBV5-4	NA	few	TGTGCCAGCAGCGCCGGTCGCGCCGGGACAAATAATGAGCAGTTCTTC	CASSAGRAGTNNEQFF
TRBJ1-3	TRBV7-9	NA	many	TGTGCCAGCAGCTTGCTACAGGGCCTCTCTGGAAACACCATATATTTT	CASSLLQGLSGNTIYF
TRBJ2-1	TRBV6-6	NA	NA	TGTGCCAGCTTCAGGGGCTACAATGAGCAGTTCTTC	CASFRGYNEQFF
TRBJ2-5	TRBV10-3	NA	NA	TGTGCCATCAGTGAGTCATGGGATCAAGAGACCCAGTACTTC	CAISESWDQETQYF
TRBJ2-6	TRBV5-1	TRBD2	NA	TGCGCCAGCAGCCCACGGGGGGGTGGTGGGGCCAACGTCCTGACTTTC	CASSPRGGGGANVLTF
TRBJ1-2	TRBV28	NA	many	TGTGCCAGCCGAAGACCGGATTCCACCTATGGCTACACCTTC	CASRRPDSTYGYTF
TRBJ2-5	TRBV7-2	NA	NA	TGTGCCGACCCAAGGGAGACCCAGTACTTC	CADPRETQYF
TRBJ2-2	TRBV7-2	NA	few	TGTGCCAGCAGCTTAGGGTGGTTCGCCGGGGAGCTGTTTTTT	CASSLGWFAGELFF
TRBJ2-5	TRBV4-3	NA	few	TGCGCCAGCAGCCAAGATACAGGAGTGAAGACCCAGTACTTC	CASSQDTGVKTQYF
TRBJ1-1	TRBV12-3/TRBV12-4	NA	NA	TGTGCCAGCAGGACCGAGAAAATTTTGCAAGCTTTCTTT	CASRTEKILQAFF
TRBJ2-1	TRBV3-1	TRBD2	NA	TGTGCCAGCACCCAAAGACTAGCCGGCGACGATGAGCAGTTCTTC	CASTQRLAGDDEQFF